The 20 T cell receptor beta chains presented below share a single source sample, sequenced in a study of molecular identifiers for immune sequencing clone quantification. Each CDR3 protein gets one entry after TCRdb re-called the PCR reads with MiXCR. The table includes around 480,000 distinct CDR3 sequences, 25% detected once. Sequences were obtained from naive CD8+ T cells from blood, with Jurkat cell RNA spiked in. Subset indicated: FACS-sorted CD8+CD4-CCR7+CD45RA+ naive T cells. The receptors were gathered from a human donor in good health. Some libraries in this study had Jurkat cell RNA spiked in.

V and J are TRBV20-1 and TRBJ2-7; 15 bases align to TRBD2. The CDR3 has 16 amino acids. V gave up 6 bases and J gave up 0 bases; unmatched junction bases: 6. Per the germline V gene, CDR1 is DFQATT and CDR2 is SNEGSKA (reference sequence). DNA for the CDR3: TGCAGTGCCAGGACTAGCGGGAGGGAGAGCTCCTACGAGCAGTACTTC. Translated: CSARTSGRESSYEQYF.

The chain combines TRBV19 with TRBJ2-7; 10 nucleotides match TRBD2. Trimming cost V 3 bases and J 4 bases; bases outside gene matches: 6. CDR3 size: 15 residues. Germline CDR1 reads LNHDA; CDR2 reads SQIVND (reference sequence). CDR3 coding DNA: TGTGCCAGTAGTATTTCCCCTAGCGGGAGTTACGAGCAGTACTTC. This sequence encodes CASSISPSGSYEQYF.

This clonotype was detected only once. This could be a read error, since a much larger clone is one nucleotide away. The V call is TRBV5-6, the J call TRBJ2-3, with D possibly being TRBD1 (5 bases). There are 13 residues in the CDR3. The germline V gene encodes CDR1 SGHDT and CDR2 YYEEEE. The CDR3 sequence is CASDKGATVTQYF. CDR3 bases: TGTGCCAGCGACAAAGGGGCTACAGTTACGCAGTATTTT.

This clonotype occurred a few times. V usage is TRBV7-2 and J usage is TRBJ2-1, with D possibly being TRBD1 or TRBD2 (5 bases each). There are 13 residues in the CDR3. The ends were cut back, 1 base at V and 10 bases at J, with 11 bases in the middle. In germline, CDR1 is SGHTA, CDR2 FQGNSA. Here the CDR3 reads CASSLGAWDEQFF. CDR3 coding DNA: TGTGCCAGCAGCTTAGGAGCGTGGGACGAGCAGTTCTTC.

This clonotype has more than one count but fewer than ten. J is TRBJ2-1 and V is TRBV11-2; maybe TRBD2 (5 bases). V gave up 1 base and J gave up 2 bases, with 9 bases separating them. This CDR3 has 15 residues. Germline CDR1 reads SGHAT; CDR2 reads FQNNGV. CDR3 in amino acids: CASSLGFGAYNEQFF. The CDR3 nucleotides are TGTGCCAGCAGCTTAGGGTTCGGGGCCTACAATGAGCAGTTCTTC. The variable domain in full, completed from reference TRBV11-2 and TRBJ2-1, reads EAGVAQSPRYKIIEKRQSVAFWCNPISGHATLYWYQQILGQGPKLLIQFQNNGVVDDSQLPKDRFSAERLKGVDSTLKIQPAKLEDSAVYLCASSLGFGAYNEQFFGPGTRLTVL.

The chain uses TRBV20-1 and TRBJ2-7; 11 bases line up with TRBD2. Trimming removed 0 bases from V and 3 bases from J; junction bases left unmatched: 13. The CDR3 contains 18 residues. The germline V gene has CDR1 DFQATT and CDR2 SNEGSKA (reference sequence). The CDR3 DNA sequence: TGCAGTGCTAGAGATCGCTGGTCTAGCGGGAGGAAACTCTACGAGCAGTACTTC. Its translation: CSARDRWSSGRKLYEQYF.

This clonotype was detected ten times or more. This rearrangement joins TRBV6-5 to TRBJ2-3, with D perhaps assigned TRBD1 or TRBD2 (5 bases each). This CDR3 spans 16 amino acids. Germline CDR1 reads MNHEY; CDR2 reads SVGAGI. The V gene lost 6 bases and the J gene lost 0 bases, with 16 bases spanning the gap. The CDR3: CASRKGPYSSTDTQYF. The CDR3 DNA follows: TGTGCCAGCAGGAAGGGACCGTACTCTAGCACAGATACGCAGTATTTT.

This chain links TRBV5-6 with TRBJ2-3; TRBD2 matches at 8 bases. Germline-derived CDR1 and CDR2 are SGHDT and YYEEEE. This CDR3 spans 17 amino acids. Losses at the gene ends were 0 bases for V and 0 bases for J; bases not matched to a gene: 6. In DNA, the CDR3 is TGTGCCAGCAGCTTGGAAGGTAGCGGGATAAGCACAGATACGCAGTATTTT. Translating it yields CASSLEGSGISTDTQYF.

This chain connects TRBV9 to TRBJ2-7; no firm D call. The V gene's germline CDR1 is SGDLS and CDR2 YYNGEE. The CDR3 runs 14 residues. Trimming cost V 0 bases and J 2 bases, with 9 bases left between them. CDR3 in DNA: TGTGCCAGCAGCGTAGAGGTCGGAACCTACGAGCAGTACTTC. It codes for CASSVEVGTYEQYF.

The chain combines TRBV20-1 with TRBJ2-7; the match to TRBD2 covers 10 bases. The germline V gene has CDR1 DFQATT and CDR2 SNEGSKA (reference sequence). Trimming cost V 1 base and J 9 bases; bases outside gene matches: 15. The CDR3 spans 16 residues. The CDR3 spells CSARGPQREGPDGQYF. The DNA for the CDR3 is TGCAGTGCTAGAGGACCCCAGCGGGAGGGCCCGGACGGGCAGTACTTC.

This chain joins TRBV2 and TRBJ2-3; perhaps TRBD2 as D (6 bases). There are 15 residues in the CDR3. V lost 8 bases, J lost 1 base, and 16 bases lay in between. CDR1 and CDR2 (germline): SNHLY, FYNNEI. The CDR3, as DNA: TGTGCCAGCCTTATCTCTAGCGTAGGCACAGATACGCAGTATTTT. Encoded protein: CASLISSVGTDTQYF.

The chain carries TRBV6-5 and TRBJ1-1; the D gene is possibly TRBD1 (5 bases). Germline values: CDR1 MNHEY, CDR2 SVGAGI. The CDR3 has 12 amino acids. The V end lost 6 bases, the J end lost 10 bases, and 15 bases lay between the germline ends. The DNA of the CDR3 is TGTGCCAGCAGCGGTGGGGGGGAGGGAGCTTTCTTT. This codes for CASSGGGEGAFF.

The DNA of the CDR3 is TGTGCCAGCAGCCCGGACAGGGCAGGGGGAGGGCAGTACTTC. It is translated as CASSPDRAGGGQYF. This chain uses TRBV11-2 with TRBJ2-7; TRBD1 agrees at 8 bases. The CDR3 extends over 14 amino acids. Trimming removed 5 bases from V and 9 bases from J; junction bases left unmatched: 12. Germline lookup yields CDR1 SGHAT and CDR2 FQNNGV.

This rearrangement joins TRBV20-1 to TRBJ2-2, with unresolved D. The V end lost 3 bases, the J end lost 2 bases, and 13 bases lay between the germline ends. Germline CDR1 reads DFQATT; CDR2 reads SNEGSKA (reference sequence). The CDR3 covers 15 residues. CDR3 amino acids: CSASPYGVNTGELFF. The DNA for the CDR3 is TGCAGTGCTAGCCCTTATGGCGTCAACACCGGGGAGCTGTTTTTT.

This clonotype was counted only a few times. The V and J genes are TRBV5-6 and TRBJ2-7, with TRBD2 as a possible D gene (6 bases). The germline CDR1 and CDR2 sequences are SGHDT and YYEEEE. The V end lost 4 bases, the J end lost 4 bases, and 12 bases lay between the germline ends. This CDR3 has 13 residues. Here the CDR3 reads CASSATRGYEQYF. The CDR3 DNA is TGTGCCAGCAGCGCGACTAGAGGGTACGAGCAGTACTTC. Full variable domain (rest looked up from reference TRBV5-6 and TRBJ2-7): DAGVTQSPTHLIKTRGQQVTLRCSPKSGHDTVSWYQQALGQGPQFIFQYYEEEERQRGNFPDRFSGHQFPNYSSELNVNALLLGDSALYLCASSATRGYEQYFGPGTRLTVT.

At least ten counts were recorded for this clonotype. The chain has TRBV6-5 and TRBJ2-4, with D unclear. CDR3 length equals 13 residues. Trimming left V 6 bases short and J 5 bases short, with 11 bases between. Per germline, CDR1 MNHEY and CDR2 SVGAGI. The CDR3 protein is CASRIAGENIQYF. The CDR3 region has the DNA TGTGCCAGCAGGATAGCCGGAGAAAACATTCAGTACTTC.

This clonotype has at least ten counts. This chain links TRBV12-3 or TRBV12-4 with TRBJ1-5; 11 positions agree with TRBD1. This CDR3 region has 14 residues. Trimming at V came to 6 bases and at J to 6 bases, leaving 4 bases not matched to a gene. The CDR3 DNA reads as TGTGCCAGCAGGTGGACAGGGGGCGTTCAGCCCCAGCATTTT. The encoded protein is CASRWTGGVQPQHF.

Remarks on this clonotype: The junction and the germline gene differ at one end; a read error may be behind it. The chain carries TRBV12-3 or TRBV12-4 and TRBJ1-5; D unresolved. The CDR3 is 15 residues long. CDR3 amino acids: CASSFGVGKNLPQHF. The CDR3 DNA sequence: TGTGCCAGCAGTTTTGGGGTGGGGAAGAATCTGCCCCAGCATTTT.

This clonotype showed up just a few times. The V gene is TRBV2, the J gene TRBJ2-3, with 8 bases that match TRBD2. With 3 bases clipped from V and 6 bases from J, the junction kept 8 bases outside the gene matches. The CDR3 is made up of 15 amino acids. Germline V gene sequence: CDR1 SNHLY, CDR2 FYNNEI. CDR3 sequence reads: CASSETSVLQDTQYF. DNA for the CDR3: TGTGCCAGCAGTGAGACTAGCGTATTACAGGATACGCAGTATTTT. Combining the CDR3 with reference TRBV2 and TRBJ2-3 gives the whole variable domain EPEVTQTPSHQVTQMGQEVILRCVPISNHLYFYWYRQILGQKVEFLVSFYNNEISEKSEIFDDQFSVERPDGSNFTLKIRSTKLEDSAMYFCASSETSVLQDTQYFGPGTRLTVL.

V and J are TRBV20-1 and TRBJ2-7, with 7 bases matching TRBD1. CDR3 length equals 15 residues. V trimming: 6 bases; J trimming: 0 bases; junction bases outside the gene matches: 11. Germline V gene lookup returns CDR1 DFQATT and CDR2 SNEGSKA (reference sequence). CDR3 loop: CSATSGTESSYEQYF. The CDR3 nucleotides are TGCAGTGCGACATCCGGGACAGAGAGCTCCTACGAGCAGTACTTC.